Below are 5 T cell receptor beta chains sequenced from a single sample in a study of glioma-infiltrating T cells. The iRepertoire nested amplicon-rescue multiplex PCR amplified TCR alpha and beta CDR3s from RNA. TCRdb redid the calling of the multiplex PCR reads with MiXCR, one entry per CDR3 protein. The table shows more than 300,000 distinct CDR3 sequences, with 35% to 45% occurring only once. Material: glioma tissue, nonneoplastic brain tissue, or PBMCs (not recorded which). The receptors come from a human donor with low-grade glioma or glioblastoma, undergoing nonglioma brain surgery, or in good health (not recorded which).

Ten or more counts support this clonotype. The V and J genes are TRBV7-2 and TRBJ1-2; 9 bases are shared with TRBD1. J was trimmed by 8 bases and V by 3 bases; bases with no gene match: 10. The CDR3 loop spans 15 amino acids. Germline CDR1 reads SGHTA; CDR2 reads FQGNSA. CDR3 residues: CASSLNRDRVLGYTF. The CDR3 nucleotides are TGTGCCAGCAGCTTGAACCGGGACAGGGTGCTCGGCTACACCTTC.

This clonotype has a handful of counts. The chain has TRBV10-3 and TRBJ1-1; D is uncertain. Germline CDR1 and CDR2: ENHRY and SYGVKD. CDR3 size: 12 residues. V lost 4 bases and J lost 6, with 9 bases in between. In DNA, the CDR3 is TGTGCCATCAGTGTGGGGATGGCTGAAGCTTTCTTT. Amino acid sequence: CAISVGMAEAFF.

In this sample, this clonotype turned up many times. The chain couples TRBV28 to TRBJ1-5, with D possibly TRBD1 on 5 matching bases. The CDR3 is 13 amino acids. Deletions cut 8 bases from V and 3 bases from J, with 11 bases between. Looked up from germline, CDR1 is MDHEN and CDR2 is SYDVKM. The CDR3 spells CASRGTNNQPQHF. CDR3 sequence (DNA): TGTGCCAGCCGTGGGACCAACAATCAGCCCCAGCATTTT. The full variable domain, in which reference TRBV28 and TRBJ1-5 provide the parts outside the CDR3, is DVKVTQSSRYLVKRTGEKVFLECVQDMDHENMFWYRQDPGLGLRLIYFSYDVKMKEKGDIPEGYSVSREKKERFSLILESASTNQTSMYLCASRGTNNQPQHFGDGTRLSIL.

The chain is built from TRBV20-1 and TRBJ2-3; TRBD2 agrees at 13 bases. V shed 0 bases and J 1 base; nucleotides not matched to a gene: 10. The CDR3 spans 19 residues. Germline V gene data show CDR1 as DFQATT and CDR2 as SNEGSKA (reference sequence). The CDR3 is CSARERTSGRDLGTDTQYF. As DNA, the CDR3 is TGCAGTGCTAGAGAGCGGACTAGCGGGAGAGACTTAGGCACAGATACGCAGTATTTT.

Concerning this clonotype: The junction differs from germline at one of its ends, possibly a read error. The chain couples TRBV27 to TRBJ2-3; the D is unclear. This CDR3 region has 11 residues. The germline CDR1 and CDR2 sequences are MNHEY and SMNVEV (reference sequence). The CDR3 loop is CASKYQNTLYF. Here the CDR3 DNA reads TGTGCCAGCAAGTACCAGAATACGCTGTATTTT.